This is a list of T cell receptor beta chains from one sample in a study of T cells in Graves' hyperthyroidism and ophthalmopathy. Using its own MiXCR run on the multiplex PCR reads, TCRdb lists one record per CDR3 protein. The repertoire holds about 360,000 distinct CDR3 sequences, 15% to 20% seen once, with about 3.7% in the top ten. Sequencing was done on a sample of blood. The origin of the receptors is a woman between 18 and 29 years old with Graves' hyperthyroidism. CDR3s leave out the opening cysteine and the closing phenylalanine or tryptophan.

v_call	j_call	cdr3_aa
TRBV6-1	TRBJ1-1	ASREFRVSHTEAF
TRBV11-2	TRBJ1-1	ASSLQGWGSTEAF
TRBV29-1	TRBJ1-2	SVKEDSIYGYT
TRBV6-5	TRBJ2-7	ATDRDVYEQY
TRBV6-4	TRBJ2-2	ASSDSREGTGELF
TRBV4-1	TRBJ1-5	ASSQGIRQPQH
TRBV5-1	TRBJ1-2	ASSFRDTLGGYT
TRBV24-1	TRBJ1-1	ATSLTGGTEAF
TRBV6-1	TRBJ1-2	ATGKRQETYGYT
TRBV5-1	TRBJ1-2	ASSRRGNRDDTYGYT
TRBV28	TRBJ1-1	ASSDARISGTEAF
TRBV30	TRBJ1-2	AWSRTGHPYGYT
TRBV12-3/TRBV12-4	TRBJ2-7	ASSLGQQGEY
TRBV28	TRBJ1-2	ASSLEGGFPNYGYT
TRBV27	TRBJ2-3	ASSSLAGGPVDTQY
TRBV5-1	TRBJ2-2	ASSSRPRDTGELF
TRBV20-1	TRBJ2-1	SADQLDRGSYNEQF
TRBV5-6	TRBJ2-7	ASSLGAGSIGGEQY
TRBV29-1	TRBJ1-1	SVGPRGIPTPGAEAF
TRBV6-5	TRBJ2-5	ASSYGQGVRRRETQY
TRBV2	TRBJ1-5	ASSGISPGNQPQH
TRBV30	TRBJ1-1	AWSVSRETAF
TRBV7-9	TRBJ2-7	ASSLVGTAGQY
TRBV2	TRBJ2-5	VTKGLAGAPGTQY
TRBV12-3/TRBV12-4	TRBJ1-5	ASSTTGNQPQH
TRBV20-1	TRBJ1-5	SARVGARNQPQH
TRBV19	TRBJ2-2	ASTTGTGGTGELF
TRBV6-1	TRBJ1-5	ASSEGGAANQPQH
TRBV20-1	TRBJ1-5	SAKIGTKDQPQH
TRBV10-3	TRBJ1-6	AIGDSSSYNSPLH
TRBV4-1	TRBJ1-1	ASSQDRTFGAF
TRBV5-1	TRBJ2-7	ASSLGHRDSSYEQY
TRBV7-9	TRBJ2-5	ASSPHWTGGQETQY
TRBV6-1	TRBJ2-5	ASSEGSGQETQY
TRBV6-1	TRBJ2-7	ASSEGTGVSYEQY
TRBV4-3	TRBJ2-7	ASNHRTGGTGDEQY
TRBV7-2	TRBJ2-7	ASSLEVQGAHEQY
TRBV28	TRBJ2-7	ASSRSGGYSYEQY
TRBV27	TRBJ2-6	ASSPPGGAGANVLT
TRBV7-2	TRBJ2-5	ASSLAQRETQY
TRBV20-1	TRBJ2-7	SATGSSYEQY
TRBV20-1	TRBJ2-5	SASSGLQETQY
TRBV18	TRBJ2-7	ASPSSASSYEQY
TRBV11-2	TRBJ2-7	ASNYQTGEQY
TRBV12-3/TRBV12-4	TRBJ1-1	ASSPGQPRNTEAF